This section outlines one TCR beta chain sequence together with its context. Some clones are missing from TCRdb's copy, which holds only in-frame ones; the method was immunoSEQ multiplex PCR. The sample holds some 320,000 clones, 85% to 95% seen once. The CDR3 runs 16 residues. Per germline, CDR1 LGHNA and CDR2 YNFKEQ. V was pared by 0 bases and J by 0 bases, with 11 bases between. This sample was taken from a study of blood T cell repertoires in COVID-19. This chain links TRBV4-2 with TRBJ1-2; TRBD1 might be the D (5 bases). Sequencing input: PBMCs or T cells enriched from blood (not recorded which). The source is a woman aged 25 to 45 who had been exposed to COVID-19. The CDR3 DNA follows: TGTGCCAGCAGCCAAGATTTGGACAACCCTAACTATGGCTACACCTTC. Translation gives CASSQDLDNPNYGYTF.